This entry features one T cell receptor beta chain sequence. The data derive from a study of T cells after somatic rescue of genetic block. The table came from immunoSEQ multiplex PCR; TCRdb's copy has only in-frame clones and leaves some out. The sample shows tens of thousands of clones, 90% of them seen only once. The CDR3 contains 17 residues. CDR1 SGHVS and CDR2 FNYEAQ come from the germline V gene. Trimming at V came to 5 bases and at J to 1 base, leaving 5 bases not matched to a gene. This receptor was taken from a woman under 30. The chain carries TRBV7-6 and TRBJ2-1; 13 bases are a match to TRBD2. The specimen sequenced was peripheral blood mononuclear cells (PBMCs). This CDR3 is CASSPWTSGSSYNEQFF. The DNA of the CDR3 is TGTGCCAGCAGCCCCTGGACTAGCGGGAGTTCCTACAATGAGCAGTTCTTC. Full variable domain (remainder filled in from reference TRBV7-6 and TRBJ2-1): GAGVSQSPRYKVTKRGQDVALRCDPISGHVSLYWYRQALGQGPEFLTYFNYEAQQDKSGLPNDRFSAERPEGSISTLTIQRTEQRDSAMYRCASSPWTSGSSYNEQFFGPGTRLTVL.